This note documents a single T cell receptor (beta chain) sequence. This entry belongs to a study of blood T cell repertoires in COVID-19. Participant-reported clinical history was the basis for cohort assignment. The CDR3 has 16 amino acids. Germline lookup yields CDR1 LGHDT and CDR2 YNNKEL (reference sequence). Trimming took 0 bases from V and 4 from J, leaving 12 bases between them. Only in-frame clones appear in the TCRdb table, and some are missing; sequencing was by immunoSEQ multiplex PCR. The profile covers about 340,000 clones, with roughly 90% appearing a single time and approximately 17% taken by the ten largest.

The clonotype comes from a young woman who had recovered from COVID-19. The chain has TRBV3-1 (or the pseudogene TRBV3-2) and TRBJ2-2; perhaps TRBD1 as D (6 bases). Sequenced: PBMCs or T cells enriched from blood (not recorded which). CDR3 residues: CASSQEGASGTGELFF. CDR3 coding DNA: TGTGCCAGCAGCCAAGAGGGGGCGTCGGGCACCGGGGAGCTGTTTTTT.